The sequence of this T cell receptor (beta chain) was determined in a study of T cell repertoires and HLA-DP antigens. Concerning this clone: The antigen is undetermined.

Some clones are missing from TCRdb's copy, which holds only in-frame ones; the method was immunoSEQ multiplex PCR. The sample carries fewer than 95,000 clones, roughly 86% recorded once. CDR3 length: 14 residues. Germline-derived CDR1 and CDR2 are SGHVS and FQNEAQ. With 2 bases removed from V and 2 bases from J, the gap between germline ends came to 9 bases. CD4+ T cells were isolated untouched, 95% to 98% pure. This TCR derives from a man aged 50 or older in good health and CMV-seronegative. The sequenced material came from CD4+ T cells from PBMCs. The V and J genes are TRBV7-8 and TRBJ2-5; D not certain. The CDR3, as DNA: TGTGCCAGCAGCTTAAGACGTACTCAAGAGACCCAGTACTTC. It yields the protein CASSLRRTQETQYF.